This TCR beta chain was recovered during a study of T cells in Graves' hyperthyroidism and ophthalmopathy. Study findings and constraints: Blood samples included most of the expanded thyroid clonotypes exceeding 0.001.

This clonotype was picked up a small number of times. Its antigen is as yet unknown. The CDR3 extends over 14 amino acids. The V gene lost 4 bases and the J gene lost 3 bases, with 12 bases spanning the gap. Germline CDR1 SNHLY, CDR2 FYNNEI. Amplified TCR beta CDR3 regions derived from RNA transcripts. The primer set for the first-round RT-PCR of the TCR CDR3 was HTBI. In TCRdb, the multiplex PCR reads were re-called with MiXCR into one record per CDR3 protein. The table records 540,000 or so distinct CDR3 sequences, roughly 46% of them present only once. The specimen was peripheral blood or thyroid tissue (not recorded which). This TCR was recovered from an adult woman with Graves' disease, either hyperthyroidism or ophthalmopathy (not recorded which). The genes are TRBV2 and TRBJ1-1; D perhaps matches TRBD1 (5 bases). This chain's CDR3 is CASSAWGGDTEAFF. The CDR3 bases are TGTGCCAGCAGTGCCTGGGGGGGGGACACTGAAGCTTTCTTT. The entire variable domain, with the rest obtained from reference TRBV2 and TRBJ1-1, is as follows: EPEVTQTPSHQVTQMGQEVILRCVPISNHLYFYWYRQILGQKVEFLVSFYNNEISEKSEIFDDQFSVERPDGSNFTLKIRSTKLEDSAMYFCASSAWGGDTEAFFGQGTRLTVV.